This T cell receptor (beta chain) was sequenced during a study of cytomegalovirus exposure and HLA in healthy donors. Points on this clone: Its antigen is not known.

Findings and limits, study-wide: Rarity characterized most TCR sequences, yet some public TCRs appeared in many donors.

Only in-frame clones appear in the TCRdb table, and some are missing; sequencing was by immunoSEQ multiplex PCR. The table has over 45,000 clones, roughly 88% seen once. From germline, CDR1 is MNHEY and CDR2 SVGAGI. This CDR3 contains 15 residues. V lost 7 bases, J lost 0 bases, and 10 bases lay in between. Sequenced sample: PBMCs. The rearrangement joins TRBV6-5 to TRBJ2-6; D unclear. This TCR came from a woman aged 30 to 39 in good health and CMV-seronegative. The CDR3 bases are TGTGCCAGCACCTACCGGGTCTCTGGGGCCAACGTCCTGACTTTC. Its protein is CASTYRVSGANVLTF.